This TCR beta chain was documented in a study of blood T cell repertoires in COVID-19. Libraries were prepared by immunoSEQ multiplex PCR; TCRdb keeps only in-frame clonotypes and omits some of them. The sample consists of a few hundred thousand clones, around 88% of them appearing once. The receptor's source is a man aged 30-40 years with acute or convalescent COVID-19. The sequenced sample consisted of peripheral blood.

The CDR3 bases are TGTGCCAGCAGCTTGGCCGGGACAGTGGTCTACGAGCAGTACTTC. Its protein is CASSLAGTVVYEQYF. The gene calls are TRBV5-5 and TRBJ2-7; 7 bases match TRBD1. Trimming at V came to 0 bases and at J to 3 bases, leaving 6 bases not matched to a gene. CDR1 is SGHKS, CDR2 YYEKEE, per germline (reference sequence). The CDR3 spans 15 residues.